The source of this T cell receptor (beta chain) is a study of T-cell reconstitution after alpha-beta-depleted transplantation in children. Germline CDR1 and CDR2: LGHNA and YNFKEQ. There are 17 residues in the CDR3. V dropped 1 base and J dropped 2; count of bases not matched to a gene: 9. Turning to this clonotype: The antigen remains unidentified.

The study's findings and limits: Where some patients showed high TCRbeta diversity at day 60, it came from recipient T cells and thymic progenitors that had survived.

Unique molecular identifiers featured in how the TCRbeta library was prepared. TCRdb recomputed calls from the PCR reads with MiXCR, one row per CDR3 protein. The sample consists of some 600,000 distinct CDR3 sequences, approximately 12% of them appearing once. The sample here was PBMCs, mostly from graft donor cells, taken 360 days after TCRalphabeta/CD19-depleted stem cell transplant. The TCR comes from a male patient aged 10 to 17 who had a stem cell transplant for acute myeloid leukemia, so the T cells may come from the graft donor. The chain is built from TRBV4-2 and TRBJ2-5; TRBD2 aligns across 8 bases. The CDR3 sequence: CASSQGVPSGSQETQYF. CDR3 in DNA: TGTGCCAGCAGCCAAGGTGTCCCTAGCGGGTCGCAAGAGACCCAGTACTTC.